What follows are 20 T cell receptor beta chains derived from one specimen sequenced in a study of STAT5B mutations in CD4+ large granular lymphocyte leukemia (dated by TCRdb to 2022 to 2024). The library was prepared using the immunoSEQ multiplex PCR assay. Drawn from immuneACCESS, this table holds only the in-frame rearrangements with V and J called that TCRdb kept. Clones are partly lost; checked studies trace under half to an unresolved V gene and leave the rest unexplained. The sample records fewer than 30,000 clones, around 78% of which are singletons. The ten largest make up around 0.99% of the sample. Sequencing used CD4+ T cells from blood buffy coats. These receptors were collected from a human donor in good health.

This chain connects TRBV28 to TRBJ2-3; 10 bases agree with TRBD2. The CDR3 spans 15 residues. J lost 5 bases, V lost 4 bases, and 6 bases had no gene match. The germline V gene has CDR1 MDHEN and CDR2 SYDVKM. The CDR3 sequence is CASSSAGGPGDTQYF. CDR3 DNA: TGTGCCAGCAGTTCAGCGGGAGGGCCCGGAGATACGCAGTATTTT. Complete variable domain (other parts from reference TRBV28 and TRBJ2-3): DVKVTQSSRYLVKRTGEKVFLECVQDMDHENMFWYRQDPGLGLRLIYFSYDVKMKEKGDIPEGYSVSREKKERFSLILESASTNQTSMYLCASSSAGGPGDTQYFGPGTRLTVL.

V usage is TRBV19 and J usage is TRBJ1-5; D is undetermined. The V gene lost 3 bases and the J gene lost 4 bases, with 7 bases spanning the gap. This CDR3 has 13 residues. Looked up from germline, CDR1 is LNHDA and CDR2 is SQIVND (reference sequence). The CDR3 DNA reads as TGTGCCAGTAGTATGGTTCCTAATCAGCCCCAGCATTTT. Its translation: CASSMVPNQPQHF.

The chain joins TRBV5-1 to TRBJ2-2; tentative D call: TRBD1 (8 bases). V shed 3 bases and J shed 1 base, with 13 bases lying between them. The CDR3 spans 16 residues. Germline V gives CDR1 SGHRS, CDR2 YFSETQ. CDR3 residues: CASSWGGQVNTGELFF. The CDR3 DNA follows: TGCGCCAGCAGCTGGGGGGGACAGGTGAACACCGGGGAGCTGTTTTTT.

The rearrangement joins TRBV30 to TRBJ1-1; D unresolved. The germline V and J ends were trimmed by 2 bases and 3 bases, with 13 bases remaining between them. CDR1 GTSNPN and CDR2 SVGIG come from the germline V gene (reference sequence). This CDR3 has 14 amino acids. CDR3 DNA: TGTGCCTGGAGTCCCGGGCTTCGAGACACTGAAGCTTTCTTT. Its translation is CAWSPGLRDTEAFF.

The chain is built from TRBV6-1 and TRBJ2-1, with 12 bases matching TRBD1. Losses at the gene ends were 7 bases for V and 8 bases for J; bases not matched to a gene: 9. CDR1 and CDR2 from the germline V gene are MNHNS and SASEGT. The CDR3 runs 15 residues. DNA for the CDR3: TGTGCCAGCACCATCGGGACAGGGGGCCGTTATGAGCAGTTCTTC. Its translation: CASTIGTGGRYEQFF.

This sequence joins TRBV5-4 and TRBJ2-1, with D possibly TRBD2 on 6 matching bases. The length of the CDR3 is 16 residues. V gave up 3 bases and J gave up 0 bases, with 13 bases separating them. The germline gives CDR1 SGHNT, CDR2 YYREEE (reference sequence). CDR3 bases: TGTGCCAGCAGCTCGACTAGTACGAGCTCCTACAATGAGCAGTTCTTC. It encodes CASSSTSTSSYNEQFF.

V and J are TRBV4-1 and TRBJ1-2, with D maybe TRBD1 (5 bases). The CDR3 extends over 12 amino acids. From germline, CDR1 is MGHRA and CDR2 YSYEKL. V lost 8 bases and J lost 2, with 9 bases in between. Here the CDR3 DNA reads TGCGCCAGCTTCAGGGAGAACTATGGCTACACCTTC. The encoded protein is CASFRENYGYTF.

V and J are TRBV13 and TRBJ1-1, with D unresolved. Germline lookup yields CDR1 PRHDT and CDR2 FYEKMQ (reference sequence). Trimming stripped 0 bases from V and 7 bases from J, with 9 bases between. The CDR3 runs 13 residues. The chain's CDR3 is CASSLGLVSEAFF. CDR3 nucleotide sequence: TGTGCCAGCAGCTTAGGCCTCGTCAGTGAAGCTTTCTTT.

This clone was counted between two and nine times. CDR3 sequence (DNA): TGTGCCAGCAGGACAGGCGGCAATCAGCCCCAGCATTTT. Encoded protein: CASRTGGNQPQHF. The chain links TRBV28 to TRBJ1-5, with D tentatively TRBD1 (6 bases). Trimming shortened V by 6 bases and J by 2 bases, and 8 bases separated the two germline ends. The CDR3 contains 13 residues. The germline V gene has CDR1 MDHEN and CDR2 SYDVKM.

The rearrangement joins TRBV6-1 to TRBJ2-1; D possibly uses TRBD1 or TRBD2 (7 bases each). V was cut by 2 bases and J by 4 bases, with 12 bases left in between. Germline loops: CDR1 MNHNS, CDR2 SASEGT. The CDR3 has 15 amino acids. The CDR3 here is CASSEQGGAYNEQFF. The CDR3 region has the DNA TGTGCCAGCAGTGAACAGGGGGGGGCTTACAATGAGCAGTTCTTC.

The V and J genes are TRBV6-1 and TRBJ2-5; the D gene could be TRBD1 or TRBD2 (5 bases each). CDR1 is MNHNS, CDR2 SASEGT, per germline. V lost 2 bases and J lost 3, with 13 bases in between. This CDR3 spans 15 amino acids. CDR3 DNA: TGTGCCAGCAGTGAAAAGGGGACCAGGGAAGAGACCCAGTACTTC. It yields the protein CASSEKGTREETQYF.

This clone was detected a few times. V is TRBV10-3 and J is TRBJ2-2; TRBD1 is a possible D gene (6 bases). This CDR3 has 14 amino acids. V was pared by 10 bases and J by 5 bases, with 17 bases between. From germline, CDR1 is ENHRY and CDR2 SYGVKD. In DNA, the CDR3 is TGTGCCACCATGAAGACAGGCGAAACCGGGGAGCTGTTTTTT. Its protein is CATMKTGETGELFF.

V gene TRBV6-6 combines with J gene TRBJ1-1; TRBD1 is a possible D gene (5 bases). Trimming shortened V by 2 bases and J by 3 bases, and 10 bases separated the two germline ends. Germline-derived CDR1 and CDR2 are MNHNY and SVGAGI (reference sequence). This CDR3 has 14 residues. DNA for the CDR3: TGTGCCAGCAGTTACACCCGGGGGGACACTGAAGCTTTCTTT. This sequence encodes CASSYTRGDTEAFF.

This chain links TRBV6-1 with TRBJ1-5, with 9 positions matching TRBD1. Germline CDR1 MNHNS, CDR2 SASEGT. After removal of 10 bases from V and 5 bases from J, the junction contained 3 bases not matched to a gene. The CDR3 is 12 amino acids. This chain's CDR3 is CAIRQGDQPQHF. In DNA, the CDR3 is TGTGCCATCAGACAGGGGGATCAGCCCCAGCATTTT.

This chain links TRBV7-9 with TRBJ2-5, with D maybe TRBD1 (5 bases). The CDR3 spans 18 residues. Germline-derived CDR1 and CDR2 are SEHNR and FQNEAQ (reference sequence). V was cut by 5 bases and J by 2 bases, with 24 bases left in between. The CDR3 nucleotides read TGTGCCAGCAGCACCCAGAAGGGGCTACCCGAAAGGCAAGAGACCCAGTACTTC. It codes for CASSTQKGLPERQETQYF.

The CDR3 reads CASSLARTAYGYTF. Here the CDR3 DNA reads TGTGCCAGCAGCTTAGCGCGGACAGCCTATGGCTACACCTTC. This chain links TRBV7-2 with TRBJ1-2; D possibly corresponds to TRBD1 (6 bases). The CDR3 runs 14 residues. Germline CDR1 is SGHTA and CDR2 is FQGNSA. Trimming shortened V by 0 bases and J by 4 bases, and 9 bases separated the two germline ends.

The chain carries TRBV4-1 and TRBJ2-2; no clear D. The V gene's germline CDR1 is MGHRA and CDR2 YSYEKL. The CDR3 runs 15 residues. With 0 bases removed from V and 0 bases from J, the gap between germline ends came to 5 bases. This CDR3 reads CASSQDETNTGELFF. CDR3 DNA: TGCGCCAGCAGCCAAGACGAGACGAACACCGGGGAGCTGTTTTTT.

The rearrangement uses TRBV19 and TRBJ2-3; 15 nucleotides match TRBD2. The CDR3 sequence is 16 residues long. V lost 5 bases to trimming and J lost 6 bases; unmatched junction nucleotides: 6. Germline values: CDR1 LNHDA, CDR2 SQIVND (reference sequence). The CDR3 here is CASSFGLAGGPDTQYF. The CDR3 DNA reads as TGTGCCAGTAGTTTCGGACTAGCGGGAGGGCCCGATACGCAGTATTTT.

J is TRBJ1-2 and V is TRBV5-6; 8 nucleotides line up with TRBD1. The CDR3 loop spans 14 amino acids. The germline V gene encodes CDR1 SGHDT and CDR2 YYEEEE. With V trimmed by 3 bases and J by 5 bases, 6 bases remained unmatched. This CDR3 reads CASSSTGVYYGYTF. CDR3 nucleotide sequence: TGTGCCAGCAGCTCGACAGGGGTATATTATGGCTACACCTTC.

The J gene is TRBJ1-6, the V gene TRBV5-1; tentatively, D is TRBD1 (5 bases). Trimming shortened V by 4 bases and J by 3 bases, and 14 bases separated the two germline ends. The germline V gene encodes CDR1 SGHRS and CDR2 YFSETQ. There are 16 residues in the CDR3. The CDR3 DNA reads as TGCGCCAGCAGCCCTGACACAGGTGACTATAATTCACCCCTCCACTTT. Translating it yields CASSPDTGDYNSPLHF.